Listed below are T cell receptor beta chains from one sample, sequenced in a study of shared clonotypes between healthy human individuals. Assay used: immunoSEQ multiplex PCR; TCRdb lists only in-frame clones, some missing. The repertoire consists of under 750,000 clones, with over 60% occurring once and the leading ten covering 1.8%. Input material: memory CD4+ T cells sorted from blood. The receptors originated from a woman between 25 and 40 years old in good health. Both conserved end residues are part of each CDR3.

V gene	J gene	CDR3 length	CDR3 protein
TRBV30	TRBJ1-5	13	CAWSYGTDQPQHF
TRBV27	TRBJ2-2	16	CASSLSGLREGGELFF
TRBV7-9	TRBJ2-3	14	CASSAGTSGDTQYF
TRBV25-1	TRBJ2-5	16	CASSEFSGREQETQYF
TRBV6-1	TRBJ1-2	13	CASAAWVDYGYTF
TRBV5-4	TRBJ2-1	14	CASSSSGPDNEQFF
TRBV28	TRBJ1-1	14	CASSLLPGNTEAFF
TRBV6-5	TRBJ1-4	11	CASRSGEKLFF
TRBV5-1	TRBJ1-4	14	CASSSGQGSEKLFF
TRBV28	TRBJ2-1	12	CASSRQGNEQFF
TRBV25-1	-	13	CASESKRVNEQYF
TRBV19	TRBJ1-1	15	CASSTPGTANTEAFF
TRBV6-5	TRBJ2-1	14	CASSLAGRDNEQFF
TRBV19	TRBJ2-5	14	CASSIHRDQETQYF
TRBV5-1	TRBJ1-4	15	CASSVMVGLNEKLFF
TRBV27	TRBJ2-7	15	CASSRPGQGLYEQYF
TRBV27	TRBJ2-1	17	CASSLRLAGVSYNEQFF
TRBV10-2	TRBJ2-1	13	CATRTGVLGEQFF
TRBV19	TRBJ1-5	15	CASSRGRDSNQPQHF
TRBV7-9	TRBJ2-5	17	CAIQLTGQGASQETQYF
TRBV5-1	TRBJ1-1	15	CASSLGTGKATEAFF
TRBV10-3	TRBJ2-7	14	CAINPTGTSYEQYF
TRBV6-5	TRBJ2-4	12	CASSYGENIQYF
TRBV28	TRBJ1-5	13	CASRAGAGQPQHF
TRBV28	TRBJ2-7	15	CASSQPPPVVYEQYF
TRBV6-6	TRBJ2-5	14	CASRFPGVGETQYF
TRBV19	TRBJ1-5	16	CASSRGGGTSNQPQHF
TRBV28	TRBJ1-5	12	CASRGAHQPQHF
TRBV28	TRBJ2-3	15	CASSLPPPNTDTQYF
TRBV16	TRBJ1-2	15	CASSQQGEPAGGYTF
TRBV11-2	TRBJ2-7	15	CASSSTTSDSYEQYF
TRBV9	TRBJ2-1	16	CASSVIAGGPTGEQFF
TRBV7-2	TRBJ2-3	16	CASSQTSGRELGTQYF
TRBV4-1	TRBJ2-7	15	CASSQGGAAGYEQYF
TRBV29-1	TRBJ2-2	16	CSVPGTGGTNTGELFF
TRBV28	TRBJ2-7	16	CASSLGGVRGIDEQYF
TRBV10-1	TRBJ2-2	16	CASSDGTVANTGELFF